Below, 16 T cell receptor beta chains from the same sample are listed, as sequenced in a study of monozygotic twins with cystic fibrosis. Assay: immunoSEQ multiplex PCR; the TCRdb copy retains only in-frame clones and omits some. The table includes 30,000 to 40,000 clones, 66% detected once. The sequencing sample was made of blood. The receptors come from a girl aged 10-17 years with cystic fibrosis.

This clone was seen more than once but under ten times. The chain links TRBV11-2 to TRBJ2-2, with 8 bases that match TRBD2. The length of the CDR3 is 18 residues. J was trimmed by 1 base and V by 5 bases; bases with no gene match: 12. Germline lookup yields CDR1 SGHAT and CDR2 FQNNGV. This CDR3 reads CASSAQTTSGKNTGELFF. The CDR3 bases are TGTGCCAGCAGCGCTCAAACCACTAGCGGCAAGAACACCGGGGAGCTGTTTTTT.

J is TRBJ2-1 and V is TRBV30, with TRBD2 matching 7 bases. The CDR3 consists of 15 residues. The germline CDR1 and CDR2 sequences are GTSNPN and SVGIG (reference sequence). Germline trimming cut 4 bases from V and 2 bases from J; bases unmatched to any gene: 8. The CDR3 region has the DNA TGTGCCTGGATGCGTGACAGCGGGGCCTACAATGAGCAGTTCTTC. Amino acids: CAWMRDSGAYNEQFF.

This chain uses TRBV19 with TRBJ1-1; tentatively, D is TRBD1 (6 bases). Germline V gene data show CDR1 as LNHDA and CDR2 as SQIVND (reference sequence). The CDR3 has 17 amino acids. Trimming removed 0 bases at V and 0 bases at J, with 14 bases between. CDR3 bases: TGTGCCAGTAGTATAGATATGGGGGGGCCGGTGAACACTGAAGCTTTCTTT. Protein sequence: CASSIDMGGPVNTEAFF. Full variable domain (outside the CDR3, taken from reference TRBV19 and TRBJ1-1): DGGITQSPKYLFRKEGQNVTLSCEQNLNHDAMYWYRQDPGQGLRLIYYSQIVNDFQKGDIAEGYSVSREKKESFPLTVTSAQKNPTAFYLCASSIDMGGPVNTEAFFGQGTRLTVV.

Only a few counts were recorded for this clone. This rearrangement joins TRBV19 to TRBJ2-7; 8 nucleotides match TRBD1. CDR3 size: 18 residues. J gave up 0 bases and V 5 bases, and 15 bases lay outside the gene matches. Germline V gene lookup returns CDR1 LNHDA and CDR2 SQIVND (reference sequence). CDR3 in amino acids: CASSLSVYRDRYSYEQYF. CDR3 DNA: TGTGCCAGTAGTCTTTCGGTCTACAGGGACAGGTACTCCTACGAGCAGTACTTC.

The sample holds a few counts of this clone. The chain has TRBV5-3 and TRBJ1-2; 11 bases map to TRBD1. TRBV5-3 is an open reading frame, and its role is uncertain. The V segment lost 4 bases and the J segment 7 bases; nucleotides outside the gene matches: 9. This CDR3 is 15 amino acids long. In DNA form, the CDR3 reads TGTGCCAGAAGCGGGCCGGGACAGGGGGACTCTGGCTACACCTTC. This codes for CARSGPGQGDSGYTF.

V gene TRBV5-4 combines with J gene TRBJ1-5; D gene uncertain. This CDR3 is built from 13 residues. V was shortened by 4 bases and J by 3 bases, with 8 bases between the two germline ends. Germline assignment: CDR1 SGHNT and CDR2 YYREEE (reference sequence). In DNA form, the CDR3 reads TGTGCCAGCAGCGGCGGCGTCAATCAGCCCCAGCATTTT. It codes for CASSGGVNQPQHF.

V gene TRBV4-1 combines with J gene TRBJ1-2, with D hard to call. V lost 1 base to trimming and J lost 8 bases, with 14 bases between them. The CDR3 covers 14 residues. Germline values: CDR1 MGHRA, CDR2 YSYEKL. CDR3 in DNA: TGCGCCAGCAGCCAAGGGGTGGTAACTATGGGCTACACCTTC. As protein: CASSQGVVTMGYTF.

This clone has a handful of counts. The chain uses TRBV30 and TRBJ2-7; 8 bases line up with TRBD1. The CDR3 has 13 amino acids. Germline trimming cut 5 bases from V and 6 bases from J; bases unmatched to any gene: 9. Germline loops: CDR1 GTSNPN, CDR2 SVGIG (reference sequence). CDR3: CAWESTGGREQYF. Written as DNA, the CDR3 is TGTGCCTGGGAAAGTACAGGGGGGCGCGAGCAGTACTTC.

CDR3 sequence: CSAVSTRNTGELFF. The CDR3 DNA is TGCAGCGCCGTGAGTACTCGGAACACCGGGGAGCTGTTTTTT. The V and J genes are TRBV29-1 and TRBJ2-2; D not resolved. From germline, CDR1 is SQVTM and CDR2 ANQGSEA. CDR3 length equals 14 residues. The germline V and J ends were trimmed by 7 bases and 1 base, with 13 bases remaining between them.

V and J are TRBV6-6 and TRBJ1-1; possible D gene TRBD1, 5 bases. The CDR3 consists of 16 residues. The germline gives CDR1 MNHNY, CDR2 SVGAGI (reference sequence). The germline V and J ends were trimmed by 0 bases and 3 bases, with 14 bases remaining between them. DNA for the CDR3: TGTGCCAGCAGTTACTCGGGGGGTGGACGGTACACTGAAGCTTTCTTT. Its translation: CASSYSGGGRYTEAFF.

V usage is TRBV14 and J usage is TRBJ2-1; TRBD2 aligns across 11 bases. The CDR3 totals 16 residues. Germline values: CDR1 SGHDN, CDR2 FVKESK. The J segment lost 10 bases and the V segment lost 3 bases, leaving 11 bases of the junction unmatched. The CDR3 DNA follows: TGTGCCAGCAGCCATCGTCCGGGACTAGCGGCCACCGAGCAGTTCTTC. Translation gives CASSHRPGLAATEQFF.

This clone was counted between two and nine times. The chain's CDR3 is CASSVAGPNTEAFF. CDR3 nucleotides: TGTGCCAGCAGCGTGGCAGGCCCGAACACTGAAGCTTTCTTT. The chain combines TRBV9 with TRBJ1-1, with D unclear. The CDR3 spans 14 residues. Germline V gene lookup returns CDR1 SGDLS and CDR2 YYNGEE. The V end lost 2 bases, the J end lost 1 base, and 9 bases lay between the germline ends.

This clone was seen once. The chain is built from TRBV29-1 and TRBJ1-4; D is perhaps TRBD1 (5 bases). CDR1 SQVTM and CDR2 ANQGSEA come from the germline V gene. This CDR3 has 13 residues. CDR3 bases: TGCAGTGCGGCCGGTGGGGCGCATGAAAAACTGTTTTTT. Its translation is CSAAGGAHEKLFF.

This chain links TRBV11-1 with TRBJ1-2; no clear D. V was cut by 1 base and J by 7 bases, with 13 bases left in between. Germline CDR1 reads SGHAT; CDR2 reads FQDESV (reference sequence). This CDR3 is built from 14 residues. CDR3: CASSLEARGSGYTF. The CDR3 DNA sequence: TGTGCCAGCAGCTTAGAGGCTCGGGGAAGTGGCTACACCTTC.

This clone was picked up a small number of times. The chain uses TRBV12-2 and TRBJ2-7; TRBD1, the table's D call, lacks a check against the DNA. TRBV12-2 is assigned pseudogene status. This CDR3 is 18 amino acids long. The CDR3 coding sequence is TGTGCAAGTCGCTTAGCTTTAGAAGGACAGCCAAGCTCCTACGAGCAGTACGTC. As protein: CASRLALEGQPSSYEQYV.

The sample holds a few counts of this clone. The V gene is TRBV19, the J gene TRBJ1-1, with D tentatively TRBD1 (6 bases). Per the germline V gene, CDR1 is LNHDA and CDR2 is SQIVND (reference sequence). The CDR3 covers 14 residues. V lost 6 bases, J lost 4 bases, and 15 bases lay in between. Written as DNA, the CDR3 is TGTGCCAGTAGCCTAAGAGGGGGTAGCACTGAAGCTTTCTTT. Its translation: CASSLRGGSTEAFF.